This T cell receptor beta chain was captured in a study of cytomegalovirus exposure and HLA in healthy donors. Findings and limits, study-wide: Most CMV-associated TCR beta chains appeared HLA-restricted in a later analysis. Likely technical artifact: a cluster of highly shared sequence variants. A previous analysis found most TCR beta V segments productive roughly 87% or roughly 30% of the time. Immune exposure information comprised only CMV serostatus.

A remark on this clone: The target antigen is unknown.

A multiplex PCR was run with 60 Vbeta primers and 13 Jbeta primers. Sequencing used immunoSEQ multiplex PCR; TCRdb keeps in-frame clones, though not all of them. Of about 120,000 clones listed, about 79% are singletons. Germline assignment: CDR1 MNHEY and CDR2 SVGAGI. V was clipped by 6 bases and J by 7 bases, with 9 bases between them. The CDR3 totals 11 residues. Sequencing used PBMCs. V and J are TRBV6-5 and TRBJ1-1, with D possibly TRBD1 on 6 matching bases. The clonotype was recovered from a woman aged 50 to 65 in good health and CMV-seronegative. CDR3 residues: CASRQGIEAFF. For the CDR3, the DNA is TGTGCCAGCAGGCAGGGGATTGAAGCTTTCTTT.